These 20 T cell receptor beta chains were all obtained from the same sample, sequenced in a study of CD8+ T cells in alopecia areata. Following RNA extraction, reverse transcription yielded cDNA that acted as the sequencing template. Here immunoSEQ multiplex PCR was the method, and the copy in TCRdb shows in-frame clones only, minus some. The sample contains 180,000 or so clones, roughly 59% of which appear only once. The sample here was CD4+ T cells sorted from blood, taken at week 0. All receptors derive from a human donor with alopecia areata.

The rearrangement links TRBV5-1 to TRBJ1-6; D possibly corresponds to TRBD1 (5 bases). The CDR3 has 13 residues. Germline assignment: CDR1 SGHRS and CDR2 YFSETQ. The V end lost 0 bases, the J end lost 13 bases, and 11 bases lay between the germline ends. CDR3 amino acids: CASSLGSSGPLHF. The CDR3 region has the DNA TGCGCCAGCAGCTTGGGTTCGTCAGGGCCCCTCCACTTT.

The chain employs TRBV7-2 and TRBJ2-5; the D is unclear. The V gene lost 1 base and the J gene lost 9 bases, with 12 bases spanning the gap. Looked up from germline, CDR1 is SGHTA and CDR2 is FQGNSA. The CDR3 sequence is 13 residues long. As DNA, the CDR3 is TGTGCCAGCAGCTTAGAGTCTCGAAGGGCCCAGTACTTC. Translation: CASSLESRRAQYF.

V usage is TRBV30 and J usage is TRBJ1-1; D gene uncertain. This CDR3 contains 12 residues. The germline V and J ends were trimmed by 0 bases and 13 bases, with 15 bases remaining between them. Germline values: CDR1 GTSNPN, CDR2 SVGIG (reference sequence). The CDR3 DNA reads TGTGCCTGGAGTGTACGGTGGTCCATGGGTTTCTTT. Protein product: CAWSVRWSMGFF. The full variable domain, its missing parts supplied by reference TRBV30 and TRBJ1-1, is SQTIHQWPATLVQPVGSPLSLECTVEGTSNPNLYWYRQAAGRGLQLLFYSVGIGQISSEVPQNLSASRPQDRQFILSSKKLLLSDSGFYLCAWSVRWSMGFFGQGTRLTVV.

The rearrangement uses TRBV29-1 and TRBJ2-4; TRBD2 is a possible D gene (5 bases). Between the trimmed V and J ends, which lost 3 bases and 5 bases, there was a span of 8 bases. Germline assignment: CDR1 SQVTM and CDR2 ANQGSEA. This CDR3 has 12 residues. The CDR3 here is CSVDGNQNIQYF. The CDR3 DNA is TGCAGCGTTGACGGGAACCAAAACATTCAGTACTTC.

CDR3 residues: CSVGVAGTRETQYF. CDR3 DNA: TGCAGCGTTGGAGTAGCGGGGACTCGGGAGACCCAGTACTTC. This rearrangement joins TRBV29-1 to TRBJ2-5; 8 bases are shared with TRBD2. Looked up from germline, CDR1 is SQVTM and CDR2 is ANQGSEA. Trimming removed 4 bases from V and 5 bases from J; junction bases left unmatched: 9. CDR3 length: 14 amino acids.

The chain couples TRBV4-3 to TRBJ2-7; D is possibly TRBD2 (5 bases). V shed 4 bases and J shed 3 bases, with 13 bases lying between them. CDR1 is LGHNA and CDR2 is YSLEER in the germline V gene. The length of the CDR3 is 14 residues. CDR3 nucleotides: TGCGCCAGCAGCCCTACGGGATTCGGCTACGAGCAGTACTTC. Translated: CASSPTGFGYEQYF.

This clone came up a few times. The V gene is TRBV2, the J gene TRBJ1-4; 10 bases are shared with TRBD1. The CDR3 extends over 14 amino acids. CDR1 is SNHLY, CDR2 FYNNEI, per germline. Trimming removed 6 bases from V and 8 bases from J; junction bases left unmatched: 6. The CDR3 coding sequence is TGTGCCAGCAGGGACAGGGGGTCGAAGGAAAAACTGTTTTTT. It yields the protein CASRDRGSKEKLFF.

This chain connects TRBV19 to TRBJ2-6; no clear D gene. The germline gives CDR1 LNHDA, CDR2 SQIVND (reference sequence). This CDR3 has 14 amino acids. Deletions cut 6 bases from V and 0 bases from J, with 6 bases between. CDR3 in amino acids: CASRTVSGANVLTF. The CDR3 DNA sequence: TGTGCCAGTAGGACCGTCTCTGGGGCCAACGTCCTGACTTTC.

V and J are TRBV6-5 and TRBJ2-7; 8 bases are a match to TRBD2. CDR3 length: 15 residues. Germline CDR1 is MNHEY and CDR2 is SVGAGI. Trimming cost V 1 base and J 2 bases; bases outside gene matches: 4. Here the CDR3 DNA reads TGTGCCAGCAGTTACTTCAGCGGGGGTCCCTACGAGCAGTACTTC. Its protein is CASSYFSGGPYEQYF.

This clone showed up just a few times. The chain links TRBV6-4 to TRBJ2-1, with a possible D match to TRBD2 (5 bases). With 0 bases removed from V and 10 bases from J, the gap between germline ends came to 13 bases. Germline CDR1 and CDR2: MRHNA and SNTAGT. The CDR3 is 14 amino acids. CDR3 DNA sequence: TGTGCCAGCAGTGACTCAGGGTTCTCGGGAGAGCAGTTCTTC. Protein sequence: CASSDSGFSGEQFF.

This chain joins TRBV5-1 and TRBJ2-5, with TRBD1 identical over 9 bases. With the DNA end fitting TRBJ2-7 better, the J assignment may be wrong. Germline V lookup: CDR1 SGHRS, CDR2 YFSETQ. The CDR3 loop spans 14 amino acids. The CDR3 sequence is CASSLGQGVSEQYF. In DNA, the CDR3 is TGCGCCAGCAGCCTGGGACAGGGAGTTAGCGAGCAGTACTTC.

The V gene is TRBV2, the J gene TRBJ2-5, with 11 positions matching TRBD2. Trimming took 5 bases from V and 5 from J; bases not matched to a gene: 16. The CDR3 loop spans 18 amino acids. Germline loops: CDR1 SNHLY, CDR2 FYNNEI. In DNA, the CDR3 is TGTGCCAGCAGTCGAGAGGCTAGCGGGGGGACCCTAGGGGAGACCCAGTACTTC. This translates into CASSREASGGTLGETQYF.

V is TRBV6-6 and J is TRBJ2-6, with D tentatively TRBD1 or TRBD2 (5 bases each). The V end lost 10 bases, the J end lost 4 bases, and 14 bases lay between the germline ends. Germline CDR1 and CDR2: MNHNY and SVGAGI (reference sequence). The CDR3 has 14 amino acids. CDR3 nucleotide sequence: TGTGCCACCCGGGCAGGGAGCGGGGCCAACGTCCTGACTTTC. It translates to CATRAGSGANVLTF.

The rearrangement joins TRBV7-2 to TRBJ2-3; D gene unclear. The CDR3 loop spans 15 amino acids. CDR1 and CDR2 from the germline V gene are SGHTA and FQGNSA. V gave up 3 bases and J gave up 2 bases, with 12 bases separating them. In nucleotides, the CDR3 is TGTGCCAGCAGCTTCGCCGCTCTATTCACAGATACGCAGTATTTT. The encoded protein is CASSFAALFTDTQYF.

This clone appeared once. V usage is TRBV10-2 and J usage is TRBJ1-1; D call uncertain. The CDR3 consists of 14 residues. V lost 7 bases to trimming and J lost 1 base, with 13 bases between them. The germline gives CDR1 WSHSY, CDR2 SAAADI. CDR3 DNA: TGCGCCAGCAAGATGGGAGGGTCGAACACTGAAGCTTTCTTT. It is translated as CASKMGGSNTEAFF.

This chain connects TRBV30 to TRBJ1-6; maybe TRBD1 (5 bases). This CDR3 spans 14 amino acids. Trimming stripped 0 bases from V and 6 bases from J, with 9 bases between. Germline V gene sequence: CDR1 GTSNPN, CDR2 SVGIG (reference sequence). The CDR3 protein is CAWSVGGSNSPLHF. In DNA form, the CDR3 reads TGTGCCTGGAGTGTGGGGGGGAGTAATTCACCCCTCCACTTT.

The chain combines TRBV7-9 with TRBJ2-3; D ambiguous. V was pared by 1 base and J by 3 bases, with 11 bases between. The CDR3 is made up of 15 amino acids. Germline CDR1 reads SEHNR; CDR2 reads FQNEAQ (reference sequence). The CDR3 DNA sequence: TGTGCCAGCAGCTTAGTAGCTGTGGGGACAGATACGCAGTATTTT. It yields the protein CASSLVAVGTDTQYF.

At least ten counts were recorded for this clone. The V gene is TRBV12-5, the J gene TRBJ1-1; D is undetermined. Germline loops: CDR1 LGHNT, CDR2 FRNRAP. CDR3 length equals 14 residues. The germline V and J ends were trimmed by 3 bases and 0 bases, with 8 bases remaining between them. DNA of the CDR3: TGTGCTAGTGGTTTATCGACCTTGAACACTGAAGCTTTCTTT. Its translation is CASGLSTLNTEAFF.

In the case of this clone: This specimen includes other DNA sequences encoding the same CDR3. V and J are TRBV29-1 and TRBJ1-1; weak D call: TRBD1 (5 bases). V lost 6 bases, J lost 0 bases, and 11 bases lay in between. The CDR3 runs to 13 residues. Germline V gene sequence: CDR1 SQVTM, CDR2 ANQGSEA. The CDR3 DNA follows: TGCAGCGTCGCCGGGACGATGAACACTGAAGCTTTCTTT. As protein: CSVAGTMNTEAFF.

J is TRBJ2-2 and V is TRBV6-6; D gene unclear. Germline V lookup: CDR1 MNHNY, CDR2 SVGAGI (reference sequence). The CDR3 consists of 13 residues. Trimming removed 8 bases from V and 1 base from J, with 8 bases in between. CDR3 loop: CASGPGNTGELFF. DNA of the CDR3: TGTGCCAGCGGACCGGGGAACACCGGGGAGCTGTTTTTT.